This TCR beta chain was observed in a study of blood T cells in healthy people across ages. CDR1 is MGHRA and CDR2 is YSYEKL in the germline V gene. Trimming pared 4 bases from V and 3 bases from J, leaving 12 bases between. The CDR3 is 15 amino acids. A second about 7 to 12 cycle PCR used barcoded and J-beta primers. TCRdb reprocessed the 5' RACE reads with MiXCR, giving one entry per CDR3 protein. The table shows roughly 830,000 distinct CDR3 sequences, with approximately 67% occurring only once. The sample comprised blood. The rearrangement joins TRBV4-1 to TRBJ1-4; D is unclear. This TCR derives from a man younger than 40 in good health. The CDR3 region is CASSPERLPNEKLFF. CDR3 nucleotides: TGCGCCAGCAGCCCAGAGAGGTTACCTAATGAAAAACTGTTTTTT.